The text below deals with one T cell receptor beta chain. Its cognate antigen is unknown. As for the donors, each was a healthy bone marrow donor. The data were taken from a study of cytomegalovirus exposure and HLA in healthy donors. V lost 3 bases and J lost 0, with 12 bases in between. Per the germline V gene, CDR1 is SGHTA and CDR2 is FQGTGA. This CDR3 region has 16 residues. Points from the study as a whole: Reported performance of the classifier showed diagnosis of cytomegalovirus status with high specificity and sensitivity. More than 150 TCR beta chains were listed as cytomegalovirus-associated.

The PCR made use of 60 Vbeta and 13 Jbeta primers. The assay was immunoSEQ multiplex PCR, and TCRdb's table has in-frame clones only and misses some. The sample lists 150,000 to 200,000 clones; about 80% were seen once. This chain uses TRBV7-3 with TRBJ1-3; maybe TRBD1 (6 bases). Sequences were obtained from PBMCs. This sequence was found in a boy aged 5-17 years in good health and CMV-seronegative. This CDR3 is CASSFRQVCSGNTIYF. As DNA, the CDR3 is TGTGCCAGCAGCTTCAGACAGGTGTGCTCTGGAAACACCATATATTTT.